The 13 T cell receptor beta chains presented below share a single source sample, sequenced in a study of T cells after posttransplantation cyclophosphamide. Some clones are missing from TCRdb's copy, which holds only in-frame ones; the method was immunoSEQ multiplex PCR. This sample has 2,500 or so clones, with 85% found just once. Busulfan-fludarabine conditioning, marrow transplant, and cyclophosphamide on days +3 and +4 were administered. The material was PBMCs, obtained after allogeneic stem cell transplant with posttransplant cyclophosphamide. These receptors originate from a male patient in his thirties who received an allogeneic stem cell transplant from a related donor, was CMV-positive, and had acute GVHD only. A subset of T cells may come from the graft donor.

This clone appeared a single time. The chain has TRBV29-1 and TRBJ1-2; D gene ambiguous. The germline V and J ends were trimmed by 4 bases and 8 bases, with 14 bases remaining between them. CDR3 length: 12 amino acids. CDR1 and CDR2 (germline): SQVTM, ANQGSEA. In DNA form, the CDR3 reads TGCAGCGTTGCCGGGCTACGGGAGGGCTACACCTTC. Protein sequence: CSVAGLREGYTF.

The J gene is TRBJ2-1, the V gene TRBV30; 10 bases are a match to TRBD2. This CDR3 is built from 16 residues. CDR1 is GTSNPN, CDR2 SVGIG, per germline (reference sequence). The trim removed 0 bases at V and 9 bases at J, leaving 11 bases unmatched. CDR3 sequence (DNA): TGTGCCTGGAGTGTACGCCAGCGGGGGGGATATGGTGAGCAGTTCTTC. Translation: CAWSVRQRGGYGEQFF. Drawing the rest from reference TRBV30 and TRBJ2-1, the complete variable domain is SQTIHQWPATLVQPVGSPLSLECTVEGTSNPNLYWYRQAAGRGLQLLFYSVGIGQISSEVPQNLSASRPQDRQFILSSKKLLLSDSGFYLCAWSVRQRGGYGEQFFGPGTRLTVL.

The rearrangement joins TRBV5-1 to TRBJ1-1; TRBD1 might be the D (6 bases). Germline CDR1 and CDR2: SGHRS and YFSETQ. The CDR3 length is 15 residues. V lost 3 bases, J lost 2 bases, and 14 bases lay in between. This CDR3 is CASSYRVEENTEAFF. CDR3 coding DNA: TGCGCCAGCAGCTACAGGGTTGAGGAAAACACTGAAGCTTTCTTT.

A word on this clone: An end of the junction does not agree with germline; a read error may underlie this. Other nucleotide sequences from this sample produce the same CDR3. The CDR3: CASSSGTPDYNSPLHF. The CDR3 DNA reads as TGTGCCAGCAGTTCCGGGACACCAGACTATAATTCCCCCCTCCACTTT. The chain uses TRBV28 and TRBJ1-6; possible D gene TRBD1, 6 bases. This CDR3 region has 16 residues. Germline lookup yields CDR1 MDHEN and CDR2 SYDVKM.

This clone came up a few times. The chain recombines TRBV7-9 with TRBJ2-2, with 7 bases matching TRBD1. The germline V gene has CDR1 SEHNR and CDR2 FQNEAQ (reference sequence). V lost 3 bases to trimming and J lost 0 bases; unmatched junction nucleotides: 4. The CDR3 consists of 16 residues. The CDR3 DNA reads as TGTGCCAGCAGCTTCCGACAGGGTACGAACACCGGGGAGCTGTTTTTT. Encoded protein: CASSFRQGTNTGELFF.

The chain employs TRBV7-2 and TRBJ2-1, with D possibly being TRBD2 (5 bases). The CDR3 has 14 amino acids. Deletions cut 5 bases from V and 7 bases from J, with 15 bases between. Germline V CDR1 and CDR2: SGHTA, FQGNSA. For the CDR3, the DNA is TGTGCCAGCAGCGAGGGAATCCACGCGAATGAGCAGTTCTTC. It specifies CASSEGIHANEQFF.

The V gene is TRBV7-2, the J gene TRBJ2-5; no clear D gene. Germline V CDR1 and CDR2: SGHTA, FQGNSA. The CDR3 runs 12 residues. Trimming cost V 1 base and J 7 bases, with 7 bases left between them. CDR3 DNA: TGTGCCAGCAGCTTAGTCGGCGGGACCCAGTACTTC. Protein: CASSLVGGTQYF.

The chain has TRBV7-6 and TRBJ2-7; D may be TRBD2 (7 bases). The V end lost 1 base, the J end lost 6 bases, and 10 bases lay between the germline ends. The CDR3 loop spans 13 amino acids. Germline CDR1 SGHVS, CDR2 FNYEAQ. The CDR3 DNA is TGTGCCAGCAGCTTAGAGGGGGGGCTCGAGCAGTACTTC. This sequence encodes CASSLEGGLEQYF.

The chain carries TRBV5-1 and TRBJ2-7, with D perhaps TRBD1 (5 bases). Looked up from germline, CDR1 is SGHRS and CDR2 is YFSETQ. This CDR3 contains 16 residues. The V end was cut by 0 bases, the J end by 0 bases, with 13 bases between. The CDR3 spells CASSLAQGTSSYEQYF. CDR3 sequence (DNA): TGCGCCAGCAGCTTGGCGCAGGGAACTTCCTCCTACGAGCAGTACTTC.

The chain joins TRBV6-6 to TRBJ1-6, with 8 bases matching TRBD1. The germline CDR1 and CDR2 sequences are MNHNY and SVGAGI (reference sequence). The CDR3 loop spans 14 amino acids. V trimming: 2 bases; J trimming: 10 bases; junction bases outside the gene matches: 4. CDR3 DNA: TGTGCCAGCAGTTACGGACAGGGAGACTCACCCCTCCACTTT. It translates to CASSYGQGDSPLHF.

This chain uses TRBV15 with TRBJ2-7; D ambiguous. Germline V gives CDR1 LNHNV, CDR2 YYDKDF (reference sequence). V was cut by 4 bases and J by 3 bases, with 13 bases left in between. The CDR3 contains 14 residues. The CDR3 region has the DNA TGTGCCACCAGCAAAGCCTACCCCTACTACGAGCAGTACTTC. It encodes CATSKAYPYYEQYF.

The chain couples TRBV7-7 to TRBJ1-3; D is unclear. The germline CDR1 and CDR2 sequences are SSHAT and FNYEAQ (reference sequence). V was cut by 5 bases and J by 0 bases, with 17 bases left in between. The CDR3 is 17 residues long. The DNA of the CDR3 is TGTGCCAGCAGCGTATACCTTCAACGGAGCTCTGGAAACACCATATATTTT. Protein sequence: CASSVYLQRSSGNTIYF.

Only one count was recorded for this clone. This sequence joins TRBV30 and TRBJ1-5; no reliable D call. Trimming took 0 bases from V and 2 from J, leaving 8 bases between them. CDR3 size: 14 residues. Germline loops: CDR1 GTSNPN, CDR2 SVGIG (reference sequence). The CDR3 is CAWSVIGRNQPQHF. The CDR3 nucleotides read TGTGCCTGGAGTGTAATTGGCCGCAATCAGCCCCAGCATTTT.